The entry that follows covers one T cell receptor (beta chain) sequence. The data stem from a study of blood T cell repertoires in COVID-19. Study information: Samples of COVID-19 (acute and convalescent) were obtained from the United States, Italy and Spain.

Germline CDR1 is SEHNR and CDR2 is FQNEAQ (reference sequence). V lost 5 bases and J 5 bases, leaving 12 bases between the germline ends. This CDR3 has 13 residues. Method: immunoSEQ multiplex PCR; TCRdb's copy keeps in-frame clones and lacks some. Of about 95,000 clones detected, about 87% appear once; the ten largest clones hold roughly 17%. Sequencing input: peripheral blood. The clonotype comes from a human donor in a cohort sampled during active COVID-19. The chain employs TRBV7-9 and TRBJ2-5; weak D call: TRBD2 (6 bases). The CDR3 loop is CASSRSGGETQYF. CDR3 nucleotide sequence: TGTGCCAGCAGCAGAAGCGGAGGGGAGACCCAGTACTTC.